This TCR beta chain emerged from a study of blood T cell repertoires in COVID-19. Study information: The samples span acute and convalescent COVID-19 from the United States, Italy and Spain.

Per the authors' pipeline: Using reference gene primer amplification, nucleated cell counts were estimated. The repertoire was sequenced with immunoSEQ multiplex PCR; TCRdb's copy has only in-frame clones and lacks some. V, J and clone size are taken as reported in that table, and D and trimming were inferred from the DNA itself. The sample has about 39,000 clones; around 76% are singletons. This CDR3 has 17 amino acids. The V segment lost 5 bases and the J segment 1 base; nucleotides outside the gene matches: 14. Per germline, CDR1 SGHTA and CDR2 FQGNSA. This TCR derives from an elderly man with acute or convalescent COVID-19. The rearrangement joins TRBV7-2 to TRBJ2-7; 7 bases are a match to TRBD1. Sequencing was performed on peripheral blood. CDR3 in DNA: TGTGCCAGCAGCGGGACGACAGGGACAGCCAGATCCTACGAGCAGTACTTC. This sequence encodes CASSGTTGTARSYEQYF.